This TCR beta chain originates from a study of T cell repertoires in cytomegalovirus infection. At the level of the study: CMV infection plus the matching HLA type was flagged by public TCR beta signatures. Broader study findings: Using cumulative public TCR beta family frequency, the authors identified those who carried CMV together with the relevant HLA. CMV-specific TCR beta clonotypes restricted by HLA-C dominated the ex vivo response.

The sample holds a few counts of this clonotype. The antigen is not known. In TCRdb, the reads were re-called with MiXCR into one record per CDR3 protein. Here the sample spans approximately 150,000 distinct CDR3 sequences, over 15% being singletons. CDR3 length: 13 amino acids. CDR1 and CDR2 (germline): SEHNR, FQNEAQ (reference sequence). V was shortened by 1 base and J by 6 bases, with 10 bases between the two germline ends. The chain couples TRBV7-9 to TRBJ2-7; maybe TRBD1 (5 bases). This clonotype was obtained from a human donor in good health (CMV status not recorded). Some clones in this sample may be carry-over from other donors' samples. Sequencing input: CD8+ T cells from PBMCs. The CDR3 DNA sequence: TGTGCCAGCAGCTTAGTAATTCAGGGCGAGCAGTACTTC. This encodes CASSLVIQGEQYF. Full variable domain (rest looked up from reference TRBV7-9 and TRBJ2-7): DTGVSQNPRHKITKRGQNVTFRCDPISEHNRLYWYRQTLGQGPEFLTYFQNEAQLEKSRLLSDRFSAERPKGSFSTLEIQRTEQGDSAMYLCASSLVIQGEQYFGPGTRLTVT.